This TCR beta chain emerged from a study of T-cell reconstitution after alpha-beta-depleted transplantation in children. The table lists this clonotype with a few counts. Unique molecular identifiers were incorporated into the prepared TCRbeta library. Via MiXCR, TCRdb re-called the PCR reads, giving one row per CDR3 protein. Of hundreds of thousands of distinct CDR3 sequences listed, roughly a tenth were seen once; the top ten hold about 4.3%. The CDR3 sequence is 14 residues long. V was cut by 5 bases and J by 7 bases, with 18 bases left in between. The V gene's germline CDR1 is DFQATT and CDR2 SNEGSKA (reference sequence).

V usage is TRBV20-1 and J usage is TRBJ2-1; D remains ambiguous. The receptor was isolated from a human donor who donated a stem cell graft to a child with acute myeloid leukemia. The sequences come from PBMCs from the stem cell graft donor, collected from the stem cell graft. The CDR3 region has the DNA TGCAGTGCTCTAATGGAATGGCGGTCGAATGAGCAGTTCTTC. It translates to CSALMEWRSNEQFF.